These 2 T cell receptor beta chains originate from one sample sequenced in a study of blood T cell repertoires in COVID-19 (dated by TCRdb to the early 2020s). Receptor amplification or capture employed the immunoSEQ multiplex PCR assay. TCRdb mirrors the immuneACCESS table, restricted to in-frame sequences. Some clones are absent from its copies; in checked studies, under half trace to an unresolved V gene, and the reason for the others is unknown. In this sample the table shows about 230,000 clones, over 70% of which occur a single time. Clones ranked in the top ten supply 6% to 9.5% of the sample. The sequenced material came from peripheral blood. These receptors were collected from a woman aged 80 or older with acute or convalescent COVID-19.

The rearrangement joins TRBV19 to TRBJ2-5; 9 positions agree with TRBD1. The CDR3 extends over 12 amino acids. Germline V lookup: CDR1 LNHDA, CDR2 SQIVND (reference sequence). Losses at the gene ends were 8 bases for V and 9 bases for J; bases not matched to a gene: 7. The CDR3 DNA sequence: TGTGCCAGTGGCCGGGACAGGGAGTCCCAGTACTTC. This codes for CASGRDRESQYF.

The rearrangement links TRBV19 to TRBJ1-1; a weak D match, TRBD1 (5 bases). The germline V gene has CDR1 LNHDA and CDR2 SQIVND (reference sequence). V was shortened by 1 base and J by 4 bases, with 13 bases between the two germline ends. The CDR3 contains 15 residues. CDR3 region: CASSIATESGTEAFF. The DNA for the CDR3 is TGTGCCAGTAGTATAGCGACAGAGAGTGGCACTGAAGCTTTCTTT.